The source of this TCR beta chain is a study of blood T cell repertoires in COVID-19. Whole-study context: Samples of COVID-19 (acute and convalescent) were obtained from the United States, Italy and Spain. In each case, the material was cDNA or gDNA derived from T cells, B-cell-depleted T cells, or PBMCs.

Germline loops: CDR1 MGHRA, CDR2 YSYEKL. The V and J ends lost 6 bases and 7 bases respectively, with 19 bases between them. CDR3 size: 15 residues. Under the authors' procedure: Reference gene primer amplification gave estimated nucleated cell counts. Using immunoSEQ multiplex PCR, the repertoire was profiled, and TCRdb retains in-frame clones only, with some absent. V and J calls and clone size are given by that table; D and trimming were obtained from the DNA. Found here are tens of thousands of clones, 88% of them singletons; the top ten hold 15% to 20%. This TCR was recovered from a human donor in a cohort sampled during active COVID-19. The chain couples TRBV4-1 to TRBJ2-1; possible D gene TRBD1, 6 bases. The sample consisted of peripheral blood. The CDR3 sequence is CASSNPGQRRNEQFF. CDR3 DNA sequence: TGCGCCAGCAGTAACCCGGGACAAAGAAGAAATGAGCAGTTCTTC.